A selection of T cell receptor beta chains follows, all from one sample in a study of T cell changes during pregnancy in multiple sclerosis. The repertoire was sequenced with immunoSEQ multiplex PCR; TCRdb's copy has only in-frame clones and lacks some. Here the sample spans roughly 46,000 clones, 85% to 95% being singletons. The material was peripheral blood, obtained in the third trimester of pregnancy. Receptors originate from a female donor with multiple sclerosis, enrolled in a pregnancy study. Each CDR3 is given with its conserved first and last residue. A D gene is named only where the DNA matches it firmly. Clone size appears in some rows only: once, few, many, or a class for an expanded clone.

.	.	TRBV11-2	TRBJ1-5	CASSLGLGQPQHF	TGTGCCAGCAGCTTAGGTCTCGGGCAGCCCCAGCATTTT
.	TRBD2	TRBV7-9	TRBJ2-1	CASSPGLDYNEQFF	TGTGCCAGCAGCCCGGGACTAGACTACAATGAGCAGTTCTTC
.	.	TRBV13	TRBJ1-3	CASSLEQGPGNTIYF	TGTGCCAGCAGCTTAGAGCAGGGGCCGGGAAACACCATATATTTT
.	TRBD1	TRBV6-5	TRBJ2-1	CASSAIQGLDMVF	TGTGCCAGCAGTGCCATACAGGGGCTAGATATGGTCTTC
.	TRBD2	TRBV29-1	TRBJ2-1	CSVEGTSGPYNEQFF	TGCAGCGTGGAAGGGACTAGCGGACCCTACAATGAGCAGTTCTTC
.	.	TRBV28	TRBJ1-2	CASSRLDGYTF	TGTGCCAGCAGCAGGTTGGATGGCTACACCTTC
.	TRBD1	TRBV9	TRBJ1-5	CASSVGEGQWGNQPQHF	TGTGCCAGCAGCGTAGGCGAGGGACAGTGGGGCAATCAGCCCCAGCATTTT
.	TRBD2	TRBV27	TRBJ2-7	CASSFSGLAASYEQYF	TGTGCCAGCAGTTTCTCGGGACTAGCGGCCTCCTACGAGCAGTACTTC
.	.	TRBV28	TRBJ1-2	CASNYLTGYYGYTF	TGTGCCAGCAACTATCTAACAGGCTACTATGGCTACACCTTC
.	TRBD2	TRBV4-3	TRBJ2-7	CASSSTSGLLYEQYF	TGCGCCAGCAGCTCCACTAGCGGGCTCCTCTACGAGCAGTACTTC
.	TRBD2	TRBV28	TRBJ2-3	CASSFLSGTDTQYF	TGTGCCAGCAGTTTTCTTAGCGGGACAGATACGCAGTATTTT
.	.	TRBV5-1	TRBJ2-1	CASSYAGRGWDEQFF	TGCGCCAGCAGCTACGCCGGGAGAGGGTGGGATGAGCAGTTCTTC
.	.	TRBV16	TRBJ1-3	CASSQAGGSGNTIYF	TGTGCCAGCAGCCAAGCAGGAGGTTCTGGAAACACCATATATTTT
.	TRBD2	TRBV7-2	TRBJ2-7	CASSFSGSSSEQYF	TGTGCCAGCAGCTTTAGCGGGAGTTCTTCCGAGCAGTACTTC
.	.	TRBV29-1	TRBJ2-7	CSAGAGSYEQYF	TGCAGCGCTGGAGCGGGCTCCTACGAGCAGTACTTC
.	TRBD1	TRBV19	TRBJ2-1	CASSATGSKNEQFF	TGTGCCAGTAGTGCGACAGGGTCCAAAAATGAGCAGTTCTTC
.	TRBD2	TRBV27	TRBJ2-3	CASSHPGLGADTQYF	TGTGCCAGCAGTCACCCGGGACTAGGGGCGGATACGCAGTATTTT
.	TRBD1	TRBV28	TRBJ2-2	CASSLAGGQGGELFF	TGTGCCAGCAGTTTAGCAGGGGGACAGGGAGGGGAGCTGTTTTTT
.	.	TRBV2	TRBJ1-1	CASSYLAGTEAFF	TGTGCCAGCAGTTACCTTGCAGGGACTGAAGCTTTCTTT
.	.	TRBV27	TRBJ2-3	CASSLIVADTQYF	TGTGCCAGCAGTTTGATAGTAGCAGATACGCAGTATTTT
.	TRBD1	TRBV7-9	TRBJ2-5	CASSQGQGMLETQYF	TGTGCCAGCAGCCAGGGACAGGGAATGCTGGAGACCCAGTACTTC
.	.	TRBV11-2	TRBJ2-2	CASSSPSLEVATGELFF	TGTGCCAGCAGCTCTCCCAGCTTGGAGGTGGCCACCGGGGAGCTGTTTTTT
once	TRBD2	TRBV18	TRBJ2-1	CASSLTSGTDEQFF	TGTGCCAGCTCATTAACTAGCGGGACCGATGAGCAGTTCTTC
.	TRBD1	TRBV6-4	TRBJ1-5	CASSVWSDRGDNQPQHF	TGTGCCAGCAGTGTCTGGTCGGACAGGGGAGACAATCAGCCCCAGCATTTT
.	TRBD2	TRBV28	TRBJ2-2	CASSQLAGTGELFF	TGTGCCAGCAGTCAACTAGCGGGCACCGGGGAGCTGTTTTTT
.	TRBD2	TRBV4-3	TRBJ2-7	CASSRLLAGGDEQYF	TGCGCCAGCAGCCGTCTACTAGCGGGAGGTGACGAGCAGTACTTC
.	.	TRBV6-6	TRBJ2-2	CASRAGANTGELFF	TGTGCCAGCAGAGCGGGTGCGAACACCGGGGAGCTGTTTTTT
.	.	TRBV4-3	TRBJ2-1	CASSQDGAGPYNEQFF	TGCGCCAGCAGCCAAGATGGGGCGGGACCTTACAATGAGCAGTTCTTC
.	.	TRBV9	TRBJ1-5	CASSPHAGVGNQPQHF	TGTGCCAGCAGCCCCCATGCGGGGGTTGGCAATCAGCCCCAGCATTTT
.	TRBD1	TRBV28	TRBJ2-5	CASSTGVRETQYF	TGTGCCAGCAGTACAGGGGTTAGGGAGACCCAGTACTTC
.	.	TRBV9	TRBJ2-3	CASSVDRSTDTQYF	TGTGCCAGCAGCGTAGACAGGAGCACAGATACGCAGTATTTT
.	TRBD2	TRBV10-3	TRBJ2-1	CAISDPSGSNEQFF	TGTGCCATCAGTGACCCTAGCGGGAGCAATGAGCAGTTCTTC